Each of the 29 T cell receptor beta chains below was sequenced from the same sample in a study of blood T cell repertoires in COVID-19. Generated by immunoSEQ multiplex PCR, the TCRdb table keeps only in-frame clones and is missing some. The sample contains around 150,000 clones, about 83% of which appear only once. The material sequenced was peripheral blood. The origin of the receptors is a human donor in a cohort sampled during active COVID-19.

The gene calls are TRBV9 and TRBJ2-1; weak D call: TRBD2 (6 bases). The ends were cut back, 0 bases at V and 9 bases at J, with 13 bases in the middle. Germline V CDR1 and CDR2: SGDLS, YYNGEE. The CDR3 contains 14 residues. The CDR3 region is CASSVAAGQGEQFF. CDR3 in DNA: TGTGCCAGCAGCGTAGCTGCGGGGCAGGGTGAGCAGTTCTTC.

This chain links TRBV11-2 with TRBJ2-7; possible D gene TRBD2, 5 bases. The CDR3 is 15 amino acids. Trimming stripped 7 bases from V and 3 bases from J, with 19 bases between. Germline V gene lookup returns CDR1 SGHAT and CDR2 FQNNGV. In DNA, the CDR3 is TGTGCCAGCACACCTACCGGGCGGACTGGCTACGAGCAGTACTTC. It is translated as CASTPTGRTGYEQYF.

The V call is TRBV7-2, the J call TRBJ2-1, with 16 nucleotides matching TRBD2. V trimming: 5 bases; J trimming: 8 bases; junction bases outside the gene matches: 6. Germline V gives CDR1 SGHTA, CDR2 FQGNSA. The CDR3 runs 16 residues. The CDR3 DNA follows: TGTGCCAGCAGCCCGGGACTAGCGGGGGGGATGGATGAGCAGTTCTTC. Its translation: CASSPGLAGGMDEQFF.

The rearrangement joins TRBV11-3 to TRBJ2-7; D remains ambiguous. Germline assignment: CDR1 SGHNT and CDR2 YENEEA. CDR3 length equals 15 residues. V lost 4 bases and J 2 bases, leaving 15 bases between the germline ends. CDR3 protein: CASSSLSIAPYEQYF. The DNA of the CDR3 is TGTGCCAGCAGCTCGCTCAGTATAGCCCCCTACGAGCAGTACTTC.

V usage is TRBV7-8 and J usage is TRBJ1-6; D possibly corresponds to TRBD1 (5 bases). From germline, CDR1 is SGHVS and CDR2 FQNEAQ. The length of the CDR3 is 15 residues. Trimming took off 5 bases at V and 7 bases at J, with 15 bases between the two ends. The CDR3: CASSATTGENSPLHF. The CDR3 coding sequence is TGTGCCAGCAGCGCTACCACAGGAGAAAATTCACCCCTCCACTTT. The full variable domain, with the rest looked up from reference TRBV7-8 and TRBJ1-6, is GAGVSQSPRYKVAKRGQDVALRCDPISGHVSLFWYQQALGQGPEFLTYFQNEAQLDKSGLPSDRFFAERPEGSVSTLKIQRTQQEDSAVYLCASSATTGENSPLHFGNGTRLTVT.

In this sample, this clone turned up once. J is TRBJ2-1 and V is TRBV6-6; tentatively, D is TRBD2 (5 bases). V was clipped by 8 bases and J by 9 bases, with 14 bases between them. This CDR3 region has 12 residues. In germline, CDR1 is MNHNY, CDR2 SVGAGI (reference sequence). This chain's CDR3 is CASVQEAGEQFF. The DNA for the CDR3 is TGTGCCAGCGTCCAGGAGGCGGGTGAGCAGTTCTTC.

The V and J genes are TRBV7-9 and TRBJ1-6; a possible D gene is TRBD1 (6 bases). Trimming left V 3 bases short and J 5 bases short, with 17 bases between. The V gene's germline CDR1 is SEHNR and CDR2 FQNEAQ (reference sequence). The CDR3 is made up of 17 amino acids. CDR3 DNA: TGTGCCAGCAGCTTCACTAGGGGGGGCCTCCATAATTCACCCCTCCACTTT. It yields the protein CASSFTRGGLHNSPLHF.

The chain carries TRBV28 and TRBJ2-4; D might be TRBD2 (7 bases). This CDR3 region has 16 residues. Germline V CDR1 and CDR2: MDHEN, SYDVKM. V was cut by 3 bases and J by 2 bases, with 14 bases left in between. CDR3 sequence: CASSFGGAVSKNIQYF. Written as DNA, the CDR3 is TGTGCCAGCAGTTTTGGGGGGGCCGTGTCCAAAAACATTCAGTACTTC.

This clone occurred many times. The chain joins TRBV19 to TRBJ2-7; 13 nucleotides align to TRBD2. The CDR3 sequence is 14 residues long. Germline-derived CDR1 and CDR2 are LNHDA and SQIVND (reference sequence). V gave up 5 bases and J gave up 4 bases; unmatched junction bases: 2. DNA of the CDR3: TGTGCCAGTAGTGTACTAGCGGGAGGGTACGAGCAGTACTTC. Translating it yields CASSVLAGGYEQYF.

The chain joins TRBV2 to TRBJ1-2; D is uncertain. With 3 bases removed from V and 8 bases from J, the gap between germline ends came to 4 bases. The CDR3 loop spans 10 amino acids. Germline V gives CDR1 SNHLY, CDR2 FYNNEI. The DNA of the CDR3 is TGTGCCAGCAGTGAGCGCGGCTACACCTTC. Protein: CASSERGYTF. Drawing the rest from reference TRBV2 and TRBJ1-2, the complete variable domain is EPEVTQTPSHQVTQMGQEVILRCVPISNHLYFYWYRQILGQKVEFLVSFYNNEISEKSEIFDDQFSVERPDGSNFTLKIRSTKLEDSAMYFCASSERGYTFGSGTRLTVV.

The chain couples TRBV7-2 to TRBJ2-7, with D possibly TRBD1 on 5 matching bases. CDR3 size: 14 residues. Looked up from germline, CDR1 is SGHTA and CDR2 is FQGNSA. Trimming left V 2 bases short and J 4 bases short, with 12 bases between. The CDR3 loop is CASSLKGVLYEQYF. The CDR3 DNA reads as TGTGCCAGCAGCTTAAAAGGGGTTCTGTACGAGCAGTACTTC.

The chain combines TRBV28 with TRBJ2-7; a weak D match, TRBD1 (5 bases). V lost 3 bases and J 3 bases, leaving 15 bases between the germline ends. The CDR3 consists of 15 residues. Germline V gives CDR1 MDHEN, CDR2 SYDVKM. The CDR3 DNA follows: TGTGCCAGCAGTTTGATCACAGGAGCCCGCTACGAGCAGTACTTC. As protein: CASSLITGARYEQYF.

CDR3 sequence (DNA): TGCGCCAGCAGCCCATCAAGGGGTGAAAAACTGTTTTTT. Amino acids: CASSPSRGEKLFF. The chain joins TRBV4-1 to TRBJ1-4; D might be TRBD1 (5 bases). This CDR3 is built from 13 residues. CDR1 and CDR2 from the germline V gene are MGHRA and YSYEKL. The V end lost 4 bases, the J end lost 7 bases, and 10 bases lay between the germline ends.

This chain links TRBV5-1 with TRBJ2-6, with TRBD1 as a possible D gene (6 bases). Germline V CDR1 and CDR2: SGHRS, YFSETQ. CDR3 size: 17 residues. The V end was cut by 2 bases, the J end by 0 bases, with 12 bases between. The CDR3 region is CASSLSQGSSGANVLTF. DNA of the CDR3: TGCGCCAGCAGCTTAAGTCAGGGGAGCTCTGGGGCCAACGTCCTGACTTTC.

The J gene is TRBJ1-1, the V gene TRBV30, with 8 bases fitting TRBD1. Germline V gene lookup returns CDR1 GTSNPN and CDR2 SVGIG (reference sequence). The CDR3 is 15 residues long. V was pared by 0 bases and J by 5 bases, with 8 bases of the junction left unmatched. The DNA of the CDR3 is TGTGCCTGGAGTGTAATAGGGACAGGCGGTACTGAAGCTTTCTTT. It specifies CAWSVIGTGGTEAFF.

There are a few counts of this clone. V is TRBV5-1 and J is TRBJ1-1, with D uncertain. The CDR3 length is 13 residues. Germline V gene sequence: CDR1 SGHRS, CDR2 YFSETQ. V dropped 4 bases and J dropped 3 bases, with 10 bases sitting between them. CDR3 DNA sequence: TGCGCCAGCAGCGAAGCCCCGTACACTGAAGCTTTCTTT. Its protein is CASSEAPYTEAFF.

This clone was seen repeatedly, ten times or more. J is TRBJ1-1 and V is TRBV2; the D gene is possibly TRBD1 (5 bases). Trimming stripped 7 bases from V and 1 base from J, with 16 bases between. Germline CDR1 and CDR2: SNHLY and FYNNEI. The CDR3 length is 15 residues. The CDR3 here is CASKEGARENTEAFF. DNA for the CDR3: TGTGCCAGCAAAGAAGGGGCCAGGGAGAACACTGAAGCTTTCTTT.

The chain couples TRBV7-2 to TRBJ1-2; a possible D gene is TRBD1 (5 bases). From germline, CDR1 is SGHTA and CDR2 FQGNSA. This CDR3 has 15 amino acids. Trimming stripped 3 bases from V and 4 bases from J, with 15 bases between. CDR3 DNA: TGTGCCAGCAGCTTCGGGGCGGGGGGGGGCTATGGCTACACCTTC. Translating it yields CASSFGAGGGYGYTF. The variable domain in full, with the rest retrieved from reference TRBV7-2 and TRBJ1-2, is GAGVSQSPSNKVTEKGKDVELRCDPISGHTALYWYRQSLGQGLEFLIYFQGNSAPDKSGLPSDRFSAERTGGSVSTLTIQRTQQEDSAVYLCASSFGAGGGYGYTFGSGTRLTVV.

The chain uses TRBV30 and TRBJ1-2; unclear D gene. The germline V gene encodes CDR1 GTSNPN and CDR2 SVGIG (reference sequence). Deletions cut 0 bases from V and 8 bases from J, with 16 bases between. This CDR3 comprises 14 residues. CDR3 DNA: TGTGCCTGGAGTGTACCCGGGTTGGTTGAGGGCTACACCTTC. Translated: CAWSVPGLVEGYTF.

The J gene is TRBJ2-7, the V gene TRBV10-3, with 8 bases that match TRBD1. Trimming at V came to 4 bases and at J to 1 base, leaving 3 bases not matched to a gene. CDR3 length equals 14 residues. Germline assignment: CDR1 ENHRY and CDR2 SYGVKD. CDR3 residues: CAISGGDRSYEQYF. CDR3 DNA: TGTGCCATCAGTGGAGGGGACAGGTCCTACGAGCAGTACTTC.

This chain connects TRBV28 to TRBJ1-1; weak D call: TRBD1 (6 bases). The CDR3 totals 14 residues. CDR1 and CDR2 (germline): MDHEN, SYDVKM. V was clipped by 6 bases and J by 2 bases, with 13 bases between them. The CDR3 coding sequence is TGTGCCAGCAGGACGCCGGGACAAAACACTGAAGCTTTCTTT. This codes for CASRTPGQNTEAFF.

J is TRBJ2-3 and V is TRBV15, with TRBD2 as a possible D gene (6 bases). V was trimmed by 5 bases and J by 6 bases, leaving 15 bases between them. Germline CDR1 and CDR2: LNHNV and YYDKDF (reference sequence). The CDR3 extends over 14 amino acids. The CDR3 region has the DNA TGTGCCACCAGCTATGCGAGGAGGGCCGATACGCAGTATTTT. It is translated as CATSYARRADTQYF.

This chain connects TRBV19 to TRBJ1-6; unclear D gene. This CDR3 has 17 residues. Germline values: CDR1 LNHDA, CDR2 SQIVND (reference sequence). V was clipped by 4 bases and J by 1 base, with 14 bases between them. For the CDR3, the DNA is TGTGCCAGTAGTAGAGAGCGTGGAGGGTCCTATAATTCACCCCTCCACTTT. It translates to CASSRERGGSYNSPLHF.

The chain has TRBV7-9 and TRBJ2-7, with TRBD1 matching over 7 bases. This CDR3 contains 14 residues. Germline CDR1 SEHNR, CDR2 FQNEAQ (reference sequence). V shed 4 bases and J 5 bases; nucleotides not matched to a gene: 8. The CDR3 sequence: CASSYRDSIDEQYF. The DNA for the CDR3 is TGTGCCAGCAGCTACCGGGACAGCATAGACGAGCAGTACTTC.

This chain connects TRBV2 to TRBJ1-1; 8 nucleotides agree with TRBD1. Looked up from germline, CDR1 is SNHLY and CDR2 is FYNNEI. V was pared by 3 bases and J by 3 bases, with 9 bases of the junction left unmatched. The CDR3 contains 16 residues. The CDR3 reads CASSESWPTGDTEAFF. In nucleotides, the CDR3 is TGTGCCAGCAGTGAGAGCTGGCCGACAGGGGACACTGAAGCTTTCTTT. Together with reference TRBV2 and TRBJ1-1, the CDR3 gives the full variable domain: EPEVTQTPSHQVTQMGQEVILRCVPISNHLYFYWYRQILGQKVEFLVSFYNNEISEKSEIFDDQFSVERPDGSNFTLKIRSTKLEDSAMYFCASSESWPTGDTEAFFGQGTRLTVV.

The chain links TRBV21-1 to TRBJ1-6; the table's D call TRBD1 went unverified against the DNA. TRBV21-1 is a listed pseudogene. The CDR3 sequence is 15 residues long. The chain's CDR3 is CASSKVSRDNSPLHF. Here the CDR3 DNA reads TGTGCCAGCAGCAAAGTGTCCAGGGATAATTCACCCCTCCACTTT.

This clone is a singleton in its sample. The chain is built from TRBV5-5 and TRBJ2-3; 11 bases agree with TRBD2. There are 15 residues in the CDR3. CDR1 and CDR2 from the germline V gene are SGHKS and YYEKEE (reference sequence). Trimming cost V 2 bases and J 1 base; bases outside gene matches: 0. The CDR3 nucleotides read TGTGCCAGCAGCTTACTAGCGGGGGGCACAGATACGCAGTATTTT. Its translation: CASSLLAGGTDTQYF.

The chain combines TRBV6-5 with TRBJ1-2, with 10 bases matching TRBD1. Germline CDR1 is MNHEY and CDR2 is SVGAGI. Trimming removed 2 bases from V and 6 bases from J; junction bases left unmatched: 9. The CDR3 has 16 amino acids. CDR3 loop: CASSYRGTGALHGYTF. The CDR3 coding sequence is TGTGCCAGCAGTTACCGTGGGACAGGGGCGCTTCATGGCTACACCTTC.

The chain combines TRBV6-5 with TRBJ2-2; D unclear. The CDR3 is 13 amino acids. From germline, CDR1 is MNHEY and CDR2 SVGAGI. V shed 5 bases and J shed 2 bases, with 6 bases lying between them. This chain's CDR3 is CASSPHNTGELFF. The CDR3 bases are TGTGCCAGCAGTCCCCATAACACCGGGGAGCTGTTTTTT.